Below, one T cell receptor beta chain is given with its context. Sequenced by immunoSEQ multiplex PCR; TCRdb stores in-frame clones only, minus some. The sample consists of over 100,000 clones, approximately 89% of them appearing once. This CDR3 has 13 amino acids. Germline lookup yields CDR1 SGHTA and CDR2 FQGNSA. Trimming stripped 3 bases from V and 8 bases from J, with 10 bases between. This entry comes from a study of control samples from healthy donors and cancer patients. The V gene is TRBV7-2, the J gene TRBJ1-4; tentatively, D is TRBD1 (5 bases). The origin of this receptor is a man aged 35 to 55 in good health. The sequenced material came from blood. The CDR3: CASSLGPREKLFF. DNA of the CDR3: TGTGCCAGCAGCTTGGGACCGCGGGAAAAACTGTTTTTT.